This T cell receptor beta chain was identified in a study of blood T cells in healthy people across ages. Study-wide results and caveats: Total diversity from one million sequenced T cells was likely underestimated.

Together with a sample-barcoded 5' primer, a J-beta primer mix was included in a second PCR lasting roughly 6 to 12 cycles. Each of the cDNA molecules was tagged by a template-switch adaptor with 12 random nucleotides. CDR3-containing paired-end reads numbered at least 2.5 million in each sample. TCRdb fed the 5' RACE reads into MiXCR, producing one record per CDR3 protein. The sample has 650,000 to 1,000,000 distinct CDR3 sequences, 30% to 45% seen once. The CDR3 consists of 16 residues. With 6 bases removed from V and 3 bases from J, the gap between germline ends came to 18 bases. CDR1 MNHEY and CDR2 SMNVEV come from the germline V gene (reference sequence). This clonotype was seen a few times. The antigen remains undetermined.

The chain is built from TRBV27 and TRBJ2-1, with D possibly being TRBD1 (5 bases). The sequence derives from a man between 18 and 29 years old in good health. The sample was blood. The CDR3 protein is CASSTLDRRGYNEQFF. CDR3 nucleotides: TGTGCCAGCAGCACACTTGACAGACGAGGCTACAATGAGCAGTTCTTC.